The clone carrying this T cell receptor (beta chain) appeared a few times. Its antigen remains unidentified. These data come from a study of T cell repertoires in cytomegalovirus infection. Background on the study: As its CMV epitopes, the study selected recently identified HLA-C-restricted and well-studied HLA-B-restricted targets. Indicated by public TCR beta signatures were CMV infection and matching HLA type.

Each CDR3 protein is one row after TCRdb ran MiXCR on the reads. The sample shows some 900,000 distinct CDR3 sequences, approximately 29% of them seen only once. With 6 bases removed from V and 9 bases from J, the gap between germline ends came to 11 bases. This CDR3 comprises 12 residues. CDR1 and CDR2 (germline): MNHEY, SVGAGI. The chain joins TRBV6-5 to TRBJ2-2, with unresolved D. This receptor was identified in a human donor in good health (CMV status not recorded). Some clones in this sample may be carry-over from other donors' samples. The source material was cultured CD8+ T cells from PBMCs, sampled from culture after CMV antigen stimulation. CDR3 protein: CASRNEIRELFF. CDR3 nucleotide sequence: TGTGCCAGCAGGAACGAGATCCGGGAGCTGTTTTTT.